This T cell receptor (beta chain) appears in the sequencing data of a study of regulatory T cells in long-lasting Graves disease. For the study at large: Graves' patients with a new diagnosis had received antithyroid drugs under 3 months.

Regarding time point: newly diagnosed GD, antithyroid drugs for less than 3 months. From RNA extracted from PBMCs, the TCR library was made. A note on this clonotype: Antigen: not known.

The germline CDR1 and CDR2 sequences are MNHNS and SASEGT. This CDR3 has 12 residues. Trimming removed 8 bases from V and 9 bases from J, with 11 bases in between. Broader study findings: Having few samples may have compromised the accuracy. Investigators studied peripheral blood only, not thyroid tissue. Newly diagnosed disease favored TRBV20-1 and TRBJ2-1 over persistent disease.

With iRepertoire HTBI primers and Arm-PCR of CDR3 regions, TCR beta libraries were built. TCRdb itself ran the multiplex PCR reads through MiXCR, one entry per CDR3 protein. This table has approximately 210,000 distinct CDR3 sequences, around 19% appearing once. The rearrangement joins TRBV6-1 to TRBJ1-6; D call uncertain. This TCR derives from a female donor with Graves disease. The source material was peripheral blood mononuclear cells (PBMCs), sampled at new diagnosis, from a patient treated with antithyroid drugs. Here the CDR3 reads CASRRNLSPLHF. CDR3 DNA: TGTGCCAGCCGGCGGAACCTTTCACCCCTCCACTTT.